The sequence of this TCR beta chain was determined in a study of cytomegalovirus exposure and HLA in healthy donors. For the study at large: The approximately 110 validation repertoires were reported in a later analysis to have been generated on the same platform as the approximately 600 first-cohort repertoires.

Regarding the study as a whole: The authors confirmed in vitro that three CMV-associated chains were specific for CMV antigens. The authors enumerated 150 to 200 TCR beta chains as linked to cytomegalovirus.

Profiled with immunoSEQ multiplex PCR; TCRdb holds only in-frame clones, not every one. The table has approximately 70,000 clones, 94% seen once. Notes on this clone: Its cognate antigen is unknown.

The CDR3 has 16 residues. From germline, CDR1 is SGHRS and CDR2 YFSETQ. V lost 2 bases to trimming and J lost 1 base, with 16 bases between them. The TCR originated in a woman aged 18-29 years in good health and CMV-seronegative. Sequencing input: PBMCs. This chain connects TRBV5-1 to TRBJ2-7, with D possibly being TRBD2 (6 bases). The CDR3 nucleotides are TGCGCCAGCAGCTTCCCGCCGGGGGTGGAGTCCTACGAGCAGTACTTC. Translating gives CASSFPPGVESYEQYF. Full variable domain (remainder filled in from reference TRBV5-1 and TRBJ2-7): KAGVTQTPRYLIKTRGQQVTLSCSPISGHRSVSWYQQTPGQGLQFLFEYFSETQRNKGNFPGRFSGRQFSNSRSEMNVSTLELGDSALYLCASSFPPGVESYEQYFGPGTRLTVT.